These T cell receptor beta chains were read from a single sample in a study of human T cells and chemical hapten exposure. TCRdb used MiXCR to reprocess the RACE reads, holding one entry per CDR3 protein. The profile covers around 360,000 distinct CDR3 sequences, with under 6.5% appearing a single time and around 5.8% taken by the ten largest. The sequenced sample was whole blood, obtained in connection with sensitization to the hapten diphenylcyclopropenone (DPC). The source is a woman under 30 with alopecia areata. Some clones in this sample may be carry-over from other donors' samples. Both conserved end residues are part of each CDR3. D genes are given only for firm matches. Clone size is given for some rows only: seen once, a few or many times, or a class if the clone is expanded.

clone_size cdr3_length j_call d_call v_call cdr3_nt cdr3_aa
- 13 TRBJ2-3 - TRBV2 TGTGCCAGCAGCCTGGAGGAATCAGATACGCAGTATTTT CASSLEESDTQYF
- 14 TRBJ1-5 - TRBV19 TGTGCCAGTAGTACTGGACCGACAATTCAGCCCCAGCATTTT CASSTGPTIQPQHF
few 15 TRBJ2-3 - TRBV28 TGTGCCAGCAAGGGGGGCTCCGGGACCAAGGATACGCAGTATTTT CASKGGSGTKDTQYF
- 15 TRBJ2-5 TRBD1 TRBV5-1 TGCGCCAGCAGCTCCGGACAGGGTGGCCAAGAGACCCAGTACTTC CASSSGQGGQETQYF
few 17 TRBJ1-4 - TRBV27 TGTGCCAGCAGGGACTACCCCGAAGACAGTACTAATGAAAAACTGTTTTTT CASRDYPEDSTNEKLFF
few 17 TRBJ1-2 TRBD1 TRBV27 TGTGCCAGCAGTTCACCAACTCGACAGGGGTCGAACTATGGCTACACCTTC CASSSPTRQGSNYGYTF
many 14 TRBJ1-1 - TRBV4-2 TGTGCCAGCACTCCGGGACTCCTGAACACTGAAGCTTTCTTT CASTPGLLNTEAFF
- 13 TRBJ2-1 - TRBV9 TGTGCCAGCAGCTCGGGACAATCCAATGAGCAGTTCTTC CASSSGQSNEQFF
many 12 TRBJ1-4 - TRBV6-6 TGTGCCAGCAGTTACTCTCGAGGCAGGTTGTTTTTT CASSYSRGRLFF
many 13 TRBJ1-2 - TRBV20-1 TGCAGTGCTCGTCCACGGGGGTACTATGGCTACACCTTC CSARPRGYYGYTF
- 17 TRBJ2-1 - TRBV5-1 TGCGCCAGCAGCTCGGTATACGGGACTCCCTTGCTCGATGAGCAGTTCTTC CASSSVYGTPLLDEQFF
few 15 TRBJ1-2 - TRBV4-2 TGTGCCAGCAGCCAAGAATACAGGGTCAACTATGGCTACACCTTC CASSQEYRVNYGYTF
- 16 TRBJ2-5 TRBD1 TRBV5-1 TGCGCCAGCAGCTTCCTCTCGGGGACAGGGGAGGAGACCCAGTACTTC CASSFLSGTGEETQYF
few 16 TRBJ2-3 TRBD2 TRBV5-6 TGTGCCAGCAGCTTGAGGACTAGCGGGGGGCCTGATACGCAGTATTTT CASSLRTSGGPDTQYF
- 12 TRBJ2-5 - TRBV3-1 TGTGCCAGCAGCCAAGGCCCTGGGACCCAGTACTTC CASSQGPGTQYF
- 14 TRBJ2-1 - TRBV5-1 TGCGCCAGCAGCTGGGACGGGTCTTTCAATGAGCAGTTCTTC CASSWDGSFNEQFF
many 15 TRBJ2-1 TRBD2 TRBV6-4 TGTGCCAGCAGCCCCGAGCGGGGGTCCTACAATGAGCAGTTCTTC CASSPERGSYNEQFF
many 13 TRBJ2-3 - TRBV5-6 TGTGCCAGCAGCCGCAGCGGGACAGATACGCAGTATTTT CASSRSGTDTQYF
many 13 TRBJ1-3 - TRBV7-9 TGTGCCCACCGAGGGACCTCTGGAAACACCATATATTTT CAHRGTSGNTIYF
many 17 TRBJ1-6 - TRBV20-1 TGCAGTGCTAGAGGACGGATTAACTGGCCCTATAATTCACCCCTCCACTTT CSARGRINWPYNSPLHF
- 14 TRBJ2-7 TRBD1 TRBV29-1 TGCAGCGTTACGTCCCGGGACAGACCCTACGAGCAGTACTTC CSVTSRDRPYEQYF
many 16 TRBJ2-4 - TRBV11-2 TGTGCCAGCAGCACCCCGTGGGGGGTTGCCAAAAACATTCAGTACTTC CASSTPWGVAKNIQYF
few 15 TRBJ2-7 TRBD2 TRBV7-2 TGTGCCAGCAGCTTAGGAGGCGGGGGGCGGCTCGAGCAGTACTTC CASSLGGGGRLEQYF
- 15 TRBJ2-3 - TRBV6-2/TRBV6-3 TGTGCCAGCAGTTACAACTCCGGGACACTAGATACGCAGTATTTT CASSYNSGTLDTQYF
- 13 TRBJ1-2 - TRBV20-1 TGCAGTGCTAGAGAAGTCGGGGTCTATGGCTACACCTTC CSAREVGVYGYTF
few 16 TRBJ2-3 TRBD2 TRBV20-1 TGCAGTGCTAGCCCCACTAGCGGGGATAGCACAGATACGCAGTATTTT CSASPTSGDSTDTQYF
few 14 TRBJ2-3 - TRBV21-1 TGTGCCAGCAGCAAAGGGACAAGCCCAGATACGCAGTATTTT CASSKGTSPDTQYF
- 15 TRBJ2-5 TRBD1 TRBV29-1 TGCAGCGTTGAAGGAGAACAGGGGGCTTTTGGGACCCAGTACTTC CSVEGEQGAFGTQYF
many 13 TRBJ1-1 - TRBV6-2/TRBV6-3 TGTGCCAGCAGGGCTGAAACGGACACTGAAGCTTTCTTT CASRAETDTEAFF
- 13 TRBJ2-1 TRBD1 TRBV6-5 TGTGCCAGCAGGGGGACAGGTCGGAATGAGCAGTTCTTC CASRGTGRNEQFF
few 18 TRBJ2-1 TRBD1 TRBV3-1 TGTGCCAGCAGCCAAGCCATAGGACAGGAACCACGAAACAATGAGCAGTTCTTC CASSQAIGQEPRNNEQFF